This T cell receptor (beta chain) was sequenced for a study of blood T cell repertoires in COVID-19. The wider study: Whether acute or convalescent, the COVID-19 samples came from the United States, Italy and Spain. Nucleic acid was either cDNA or gDNA, and it came from T cells, B-cell-depleted T cells, or PBMCs.

The germline gives CDR1 MGHDK, CDR2 SYGVNS. Deletions cut 1 base from V and 3 bases from J, with 9 bases between. The CDR3 runs 14 residues. Which cohort a participant joined came from the clinical history participants gave. Donors in Cohort 3 who had recovered were those with two negative PCRs, healthcare professional clearance, or resolution of their symptoms. Assay used: immunoSEQ multiplex PCR; TCRdb lists only in-frame clones, some missing. The table lists a few hundred thousand clones, roughly nine tenths of them singletons. The receptor comes from a young woman who had recovered from COVID-19. Source material: PBMCs or T cells enriched from blood (not recorded which). The chain couples TRBV25-1 to TRBJ1-2; no clear D gene. CDR3 in amino acids: CASSEWPGDYGYTF. CDR3 bases: TGTGCCAGCAGTGAATGGCCGGGTGACTATGGCTACACCTTC.